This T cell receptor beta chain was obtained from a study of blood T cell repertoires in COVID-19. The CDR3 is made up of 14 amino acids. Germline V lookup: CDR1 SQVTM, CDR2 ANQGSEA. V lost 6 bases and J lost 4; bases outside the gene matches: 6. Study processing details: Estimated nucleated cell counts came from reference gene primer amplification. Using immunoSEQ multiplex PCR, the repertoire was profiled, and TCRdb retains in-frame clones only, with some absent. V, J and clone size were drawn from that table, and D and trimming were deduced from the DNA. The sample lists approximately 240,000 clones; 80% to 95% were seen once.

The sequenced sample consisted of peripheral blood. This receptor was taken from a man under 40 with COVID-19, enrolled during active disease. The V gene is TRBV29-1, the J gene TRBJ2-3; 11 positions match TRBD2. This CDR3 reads CSVDGTSGADTQYF. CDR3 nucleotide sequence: TGCAGCGTCGACGGGACTAGCGGAGCAGATACGCAGTATTTT.